This TCR beta chain was captured in a study of blood T cell repertoires in COVID-19. Background on the study: Samples came from the United States, Italy and Spain, spanning acute and convalescent COVID-19.

V dropped 6 bases and J dropped 4; count of bases not matched to a gene: 5. The germline V gene encodes CDR1 MDHEN and CDR2 SYDVKM. The CDR3 sequence is 13 residues long. Sequenced by immunoSEQ multiplex PCR; TCRdb stores in-frame clones only, minus some. The sample carries 160,000 or so clones, around 74% recorded once. Patients at the Seattle site were enrolled during active infection and followed longitudinally. V is TRBV28 and J is TRBJ1-1, with 7 nucleotides matching TRBD1. Sequenced material: peripheral blood. The sequence came from a woman in her sixties with COVID-19, enrolled during active disease. The CDR3 loop is CASRGDRATEAFF. The CDR3 coding sequence is TGTGCCAGCAGGGGTGACAGGGCCACTGAAGCTTTCTTT.